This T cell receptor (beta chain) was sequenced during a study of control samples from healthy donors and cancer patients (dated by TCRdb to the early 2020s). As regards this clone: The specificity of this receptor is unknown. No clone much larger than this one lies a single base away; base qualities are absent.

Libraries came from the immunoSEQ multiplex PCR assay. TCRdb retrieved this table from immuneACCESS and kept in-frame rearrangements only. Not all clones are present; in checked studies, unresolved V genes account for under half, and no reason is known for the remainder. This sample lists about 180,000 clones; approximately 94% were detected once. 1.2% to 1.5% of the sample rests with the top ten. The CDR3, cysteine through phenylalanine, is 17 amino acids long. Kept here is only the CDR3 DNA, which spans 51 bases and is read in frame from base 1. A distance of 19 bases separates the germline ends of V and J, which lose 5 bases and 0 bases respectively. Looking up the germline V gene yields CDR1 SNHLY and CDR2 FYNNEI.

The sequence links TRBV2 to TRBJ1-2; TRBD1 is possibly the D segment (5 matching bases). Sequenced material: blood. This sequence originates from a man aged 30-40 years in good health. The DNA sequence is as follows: TGTGCCAGCAGTCCCAAAATCCTCGGGGGAACTAACTATGGCTACACCTTC. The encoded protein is CASSPKILGGTNYGYTF.